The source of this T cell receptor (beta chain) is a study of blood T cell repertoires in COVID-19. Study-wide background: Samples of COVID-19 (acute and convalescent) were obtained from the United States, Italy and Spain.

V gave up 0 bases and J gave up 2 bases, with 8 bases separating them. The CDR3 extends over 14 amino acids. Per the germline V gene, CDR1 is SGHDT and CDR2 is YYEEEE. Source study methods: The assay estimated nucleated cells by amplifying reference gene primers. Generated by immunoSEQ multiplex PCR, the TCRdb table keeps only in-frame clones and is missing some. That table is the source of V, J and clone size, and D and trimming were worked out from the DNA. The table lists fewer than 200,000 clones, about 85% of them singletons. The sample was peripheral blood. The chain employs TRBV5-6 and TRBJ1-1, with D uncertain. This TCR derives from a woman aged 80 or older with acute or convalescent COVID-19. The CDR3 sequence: CASSLAHPNTEAFF. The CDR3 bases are TGTGCCAGCAGCTTGGCACATCCAAACACTGAAGCTTTCTTT. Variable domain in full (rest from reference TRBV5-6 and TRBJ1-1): DAGVTQSPTHLIKTRGQQVTLRCSPKSGHDTVSWYQQALGQGPQFIFQYYEEEERQRGNFPDRFSGHQFPNYSSELNVNALLLGDSALYLCASSLAHPNTEAFFGQGTRLTVV.